This T cell receptor beta chain was obtained from a study of beta chain features in type 1 diabetes. In the case of this clone: Its antigen remains unidentified.

TCRB transcripts that were expressed got sequenced, as all of the isolated RNA had been reverse transcribed. Measured with immunoSEQ multiplex PCR; TCRdb has only the in-frame clones, and not every one. There are approximately 260,000 clones in the sample; roughly 25% occur only once, and about 0.012% lies in the top ten. Study outcomes and limitations: Significant though moderate, a shortening of TCRB CDR3s appeared in all four CD4+ subsets of Type 1 diabetes patients.

The specimen sequenced was naive CD4+ T cells from blood. This clonotype was sampled from a woman aged 25 to 39 with type 1 diabetes.

CDR3 sequence (DNA): TGTGCCAGCAGCCCCAACGCCCGGGGTGCCTACGAGCAGTACTTC. It specifies CASSPNARGAYEQYF. The rearrangement uses TRBV9 and TRBJ2-7; D is perhaps TRBD2 (5 bases). Germline V gives CDR1 SGDLS, CDR2 YYNGEE. The length of the CDR3 is 15 residues. V lost 4 bases and J 2 bases, leaving 16 bases between the germline ends. The whole variable domain, remainder taken from reference TRBV9 and TRBJ2-7, is DSGVTQTPKHLITATGQRVTLRCSPRSGDLSVYWYQQSLDQGLQFLIQYYNGEERAKGNILERFSAQQFPDLHSELNLSSLELGDSALYFCASSPNARGAYEQYFGPGTRLTVT.